The rows below give T cell receptor beta chains drawn from one sample of a study of shared clonotypes between healthy human individuals. Produced via immunoSEQ multiplex PCR; TCRdb's table is partial and in-frame only. In the table there are more than 850,000 clones, about four fifths of which are singletons. Sequenced sample: memory CD4+ T cells from PBMCs. The source of these receptors is a man aged 18 to 35 in good health. Some clones in this sample may be carry-over from other donors' samples. Each CDR3 is given with its conserved first and last residue. Fields, in order: J gene, V gene, CDR3 length, D gene, clone size, CDR3 DNA, CDR3 protein. D genes are given only for firm matches. Only some rows state a clone size, as once, few, many or a class for expanded clones.

TRBJ1-2 | TRBV5-1 | 15 | TRBD1 | - | TGCGCCAGCAGCATACCGGGACAGAGTCCCTATGGCTACACCTTC | CASSIPGQSPYGYTF
TRBJ2-7 | TRBV4-1 | 17 | - | - | TGCGCCAGCAGCCAAGGGCCGGGTATTGGGGGAAATTACGAGCAGTACTTC | CASSQGPGIGGNYEQYF
TRBJ2-1 | TRBV9 | 15 | - | - | TGTGCCAGCAGCGGTCCGGGACTTACTAACAATGAGCAGTTCTTC | CASSGPGLTNNEQFF
TRBJ2-1 | TRBV7-6 | 19 | TRBD2 | - | TGTGCCAGCAGCTTAAAACTAGCGGGTGCCTCCAGCTCCTACAATGAGCAGTTCTTC | CASSLKLAGASSSYNEQFF
TRBJ1-3 | TRBV28 | 15 | - | few | TGTGCCAGCAGTTTCACATCCTTCTCTGGAAACACCATATATTTT | CASSFTSFSGNTIYF
TRBJ1-2 | TRBV28 | 14 | - | - | TGTGCCAGCAGTATCCCGGGCAAGAACTATGGCTACACCTTC | CASSIPGKNYGYTF
TRBJ2-7 | TRBV18 | 13 | - | - | TGTGCCAGCTCACCAACGGGGGTCTACGAGCAGTACTTC | CASSPTGVYEQYF
TRBJ1-3 | TRBV5-4 | 15 | - | few | TGTGCCAGCAGCCAGGACATGATCTCTGGAAACACCATATATTTT | CASSQDMISGNTIYF
TRBJ2-2 | TRBV5-6 | 19 | TRBD2 | - | TGTGCCAGCAGCTTGGCCGGACTAGCGGGAGGAGTGGCGACCGGGGAGCTGTTTTTT | CASSLAGLAGGVATGELFF
TRBJ2-3 | TRBV4-1 | 17 | TRBD2 | few | TGCGCCAGCAGCCAAGTCTCTAGCGGGAGGGATGCAGATACGCAGTATTTT | CASSQVSSGRDADTQYF
TRBJ1-6 | TRBV6-5 | 14 | - | - | TGTGCCAGCAGTTACTCGACCGAGAATTCACCCCTCCACTTT | CASSYSTENSPLHF
TRBJ2-3 | TRBV12-5 | 16 | TRBD1 | - | TGTGCTAGTGGTTTGGAGGGACAGGGGGCGAGAGATACGCAGTATTTT | CASGLEGQGARDTQYF
TRBJ1-1 | TRBV7-2 | 13 | - | once | TGTGCCAGCAGCTCGGCGGTTAGAACTGAAGCTTTCTTT | CASSSAVRTEAFF
TRBJ2-7 | TRBV6-6 | 15 | TRBD1 | - | TGTGCCAGCAGCCTTGGGGGGACAGGCTCCTACGAGCAGTACTTC | CASSLGGTGSYEQYF
TRBJ2-5 | TRBV29-1 | 14 | - | - | TGCAGCGTTGCTTTCGGGACGTACCAAGAGACCCAGTACTTC | CSVAFGTYQETQYF
TRBJ2-3 | TRBV5-4 | 16 | TRBD2 | - | TGTGCCAGCAGCTTGGCTGGGCTAGCGGACACAGATACGCAGTATTTT | CASSLAGLADTDTQYF
TRBJ1-2 | TRBV28 | 13 | - | few | TGTGCCAGCTCGCCGGGACCTAACTATGGCTACACCTTC | CASSPGPNYGYTF
TRBJ2-7 | TRBV28 | 17 | - | - | TGTGCCAGCAGTTTAGAGACCAAGCGGGCCCGTACCTACGAGCAGTACTTC | CASSLETKRARTYEQYF
TRBJ2-7 | TRBV27 | 14 | - | - | TGTGCCAGCAGTTTGAATGGCGACGGTAACGAGCAGTACTTC | CASSLNGDGNEQYF
TRBJ2-1 | TRBV6-5 | 14 | TRBD2 | - | TGTGCCAGCAGGAGTCTAGCGGGATCTAATGAGCAGTTCTTC | CASRSLAGSNEQFF
TRBJ2-2 | TRBV6-5 | 16 | - | - | TGTGCCAGCAGTTACTCGATAGGGGGAGACACCGGGGAGCTGTTTTTT | CASSYSIGGDTGELFF
TRBJ2-5 | TRBV2 | 13 | TRBD2 | - | TGTGCCAGCGGGCGGGAGAGCAAAGAGACCCAGTACTTC | CASGRESKETQYF
TRBJ2-2 | TRBV7-9 | 12 | - | - | TGTGCCAGCAGCCGGATGGGCGGGGAGCTGTTTTTT | CASSRMGGELFF
TRBJ1-1 | TRBV5-1 | 14 | - | - | TGCGCCAGCAGCTTAGACAACATGAACACTGAAGCTTTCTTT | CASSLDNMNTEAFF
TRBJ2-3 | TRBV7-3 | 15 | TRBD2 | - | TGTGCCAGCAGCTTAGCCCGACTAGCGGGAGGTACGCAGTATTTT | CASSLARLAGGTQYF
TRBJ1-4 | TRBV5-1 | 13 | TRBD1 | - | TGCGCCAGCAGCGCCGGACAGGGCGAAAAACTGTTTTTT | CASSAGQGEKLFF
TRBJ1-2 | TRBV6-5 | 13 | - | once | TGTGCCAGCAGTTACGATAAGGACTATGGCTACACCTTC | CASSYDKDYGYTF
TRBJ2-1 | TRBV2 | 14 | - | - | TGTGCCAGCAACCGGCAGAGCTCCTACAATGAGCAGTTCTTC | CASNRQSSYNEQFF
TRBJ1-1 | TRBV4-1 | 18 | - | - | TGCGCCAGCAGCGGAGGTCCGGGCAGGGGAAGGTCGAACACTGAAGCTTTCTTT | CASSGGPGRGRSNTEAFF
TRBJ2-5 | TRBV19 | 14 | - | - | TGTGCCAGTAGCCTGGGCGGGGGCGAGGGGACCCAGTACTTC | CASSLGGGEGTQYF
TRBJ2-1 | TRBV11-3 | 15 | TRBD2 | - | TGTGCCAGCAGCTACTTAGCGGGAGGGCAGGGTGAGCAGTTCTTC | CASSYLAGGQGEQFF
TRBJ2-7 | TRBV18 | 13 | - | - | TGTGCCAGCTCACCCGAAAACTCCTACGAGCAGTACTTC | CASSPENSYEQYF
TRBJ1-4 | TRBV18 | 14 | - | - | TGTGCCAGCTCACCCCGGGTAGACGGTGAAAAACTGTTTTTT | CASSPRVDGEKLFF
TRBJ2-7 | TRBV30 | 14 | TRBD2 | few | TGTGCCTGGACGGTAACTAGCGGACCTTACGAGCAGTACTTC | CAWTVTSGPYEQYF
TRBJ2-4 | TRBV9 | 14 | TRBD2 | - | TGTGCCAGCAGCGTAGCGGCAGCGGGGGACATTCAGTACTTC | CASSVAAAGDIQYF
TRBJ2-7 | TRBV5-1 | 15 | - | few | TGCGCCAGCAGCTTCGGACCGACAAGCTCCTACGAGCAGTACTTC | CASSFGPTSSYEQYF
TRBJ2-7 | TRBV28 | 15 | - | - | TGTGCCAGCAGTCCTACCGGGGGCAAACCCTACGAGCAGTACTTC | CASSPTGGKPYEQYF
TRBJ2-1 | TRBV5-1 | 15 | TRBD2 | once | TGCGCCAGCAGCTTCCTAGCGGGATATTACAATGAGCAGTTCTTC | CASSFLAGYYNEQFF
TRBJ1-1 | TRBV4-2 | 15 | - | - | TGTGCCAGCAGCCAAAGAGCAGGCACCAACACTGAAGCTTTCTTT | CASSQRAGTNTEAFF
TRBJ2-3 | TRBV7-9 | 18 | TRBD2 | - | TGTGCCAGCAGCTCTCCCCCTGGGACTAGCGGGACAACAGATACGCAGTATTTT | CASSSPPGTSGTTDTQYF
TRBJ2-7 | TRBV2 | 15 | - | once | TGTGCCAGCAGTGACTCGGGAGAAGGGCCCTACGAGCAGTACTTC | CASSDSGEGPYEQYF
TRBJ2-7 | TRBV2 | 13 | - | - | TGTGCCAGCAGTGCACGGACGGGCTACGAGCAGTACTTC | CASSARTGYEQYF
TRBJ1-5 | TRBV28 | 12 | TRBD1 | few | TGTGCCAGCAAGAGGGGGCCTCAGCCCCAGCATTTT | CASKRGPQPQHF
TRBJ2-1 | TRBV28 | 14 | - | few | TGTGCCAGCAGTTTTCACAGTGGGGGCAATGAGCAGTTCTTC | CASSFHSGGNEQFF
TRBJ2-3 | TRBV11-3 | 16 | TRBD2 | once | TGTGCCAGCAGCACGCGGTGGGGGCGGGAGGCAGATACGCAGTATTTT | CASSTRWGREADTQYF
TRBJ2-7 | TRBV29-1 | 11 | - | - | TGCAGCGTCGGACAGTTCTACGAGCAGTACTTC | CSVGQFYEQYF
TRBJ1-2 | TRBV6-6 | 14 | - | - | TGTGCCAGCAGTTACTCGAGCCAGGGCGGTGGCTACACCTTC | CASSYSSQGGGYTF
TRBJ2-6 | TRBV19 | 13 | - | - | TGTGCCAGTCGAATGGGAGGGGCCAACGTCCTGACTTTC | CASRMGGANVLTF
TRBJ1-3 | TRBV18 | 15 | - | - | TGTGCCAGCTCACGCGACGGGGGCTCTGGAAACACCATATATTTT | CASSRDGGSGNTIYF
TRBJ1-2 | TRBV18 | 13 | TRBD1 | - | TGTGCCAGCTCACGGCCGGACAGGGGGTACCACACCTTC | CASSRPDRGYHTF
TRBJ2-5 | TRBV7-6 | 15 | - | - | TGTGCCAGCAGCTCGACATGGTCGTGGCAAGAGACCCAGTACTTC | CASSSTWSWQETQYF